This T cell receptor beta chain emerged from a study of memory CD4+ T cells and cytomegalovirus serostatus. This table comes from immunoSEQ multiplex PCR, and its TCRdb copy is limited to in-frame clones, with some not included. The profile covers about 56,000 clones, with around 79% appearing a single time and around 2.5% taken by the ten largest. The CDR3 contains 14 residues. Per the germline V gene, CDR1 is SEHNR and CDR2 is FQNEAQ (reference sequence). V was cut by 5 bases and J by 7 bases, with 17 bases left in between. Single viable CD3+CD4+CD8-CD45RO+ cells were sorted as the memory CD4+ T cells. This clone is a singleton in its sample.

The sequenced sample consisted of memory CD4+ T cells from blood. This sequence originates from an adult in good health and CMV-seropositive. The J gene is TRBJ1-1, the V gene TRBV7-9; tentative D call: TRBD1 (5 bases). This CDR3 is CASSTARDESEAFF. CDR3 DNA sequence: TGTGCCAGCAGCACCGCAAGGGACGAGAGTGAAGCTTTCTTT.